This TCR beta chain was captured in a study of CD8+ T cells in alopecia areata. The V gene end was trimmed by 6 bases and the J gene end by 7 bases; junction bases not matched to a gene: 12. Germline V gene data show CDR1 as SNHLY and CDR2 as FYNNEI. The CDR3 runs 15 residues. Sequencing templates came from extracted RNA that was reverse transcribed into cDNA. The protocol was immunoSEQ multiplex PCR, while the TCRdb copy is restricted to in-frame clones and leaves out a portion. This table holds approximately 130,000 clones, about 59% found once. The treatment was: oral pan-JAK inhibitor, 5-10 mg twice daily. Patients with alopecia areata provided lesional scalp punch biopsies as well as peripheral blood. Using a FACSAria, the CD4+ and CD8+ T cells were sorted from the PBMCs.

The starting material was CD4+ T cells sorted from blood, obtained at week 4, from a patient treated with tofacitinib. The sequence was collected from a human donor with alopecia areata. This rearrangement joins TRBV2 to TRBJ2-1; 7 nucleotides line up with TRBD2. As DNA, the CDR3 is TGTGCCAGCAGCAGGAGCGCGGGAGAGGGTAATGAGCAGTTCTTC. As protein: CASSRSAGEGNEQFF.